This T cell receptor beta chain was sequenced during a study of blood T cell repertoires in COVID-19. Turning to the study itself: Researchers got acute and convalescent COVID-19 samples from the United States, Italy and Spain.

The V gene end was trimmed by 5 bases and the J gene end by 2 bases; junction bases not matched to a gene: 4. The length of the CDR3 is 15 residues. Germline CDR1 SEHNR, CDR2 FQNEAQ (reference sequence). Clones were sequenced by immunoSEQ multiplex PCR, and TCRdb holds only the in-frame ones, with some missing. The sample contains 250,000 to 300,000 clones, 70% to 90% of which appear only once. Sample: peripheral blood. The chain combines TRBV7-9 with TRBJ1-5, with TRBD1 matching over 9 bases. The source is a woman aged 65 to 85 with COVID-19, enrolled during active disease. CDR3 protein: CASSRDRVGNQPQHF. CDR3 in DNA: TGTGCCAGCAGCCGGGACAGGGTTGGCAATCAGCCCCAGCATTTT.